This record looks at one T cell receptor (beta chain) sequence and its context. The CDR3 has 17 residues. The germline CDR1 and CDR2 sequences are LNHNV and YYDKDF (reference sequence). Between the trimmed V and J ends, which lost 4 bases and 7 bases, there was a span of 22 bases. Assay used: immunoSEQ multiplex PCR; TCRdb lists only in-frame clones, some missing. The data hold about 140,000 clones, with 70% to 90% observed a single time. This record belongs to a study of blood T cell repertoires in COVID-19. The material sequenced was PBMCs or T cells enriched from blood (not recorded which). This chain uses TRBV15 with TRBJ2-2; D may be TRBD2 (6 bases). This sequence was found in a woman in her 50s with acute COVID-19. CDR3: CATSTQTRRLFGGELFF. The DNA of the CDR3 is TGTGCCACCAGCACCCAGACTAGGCGTTTGTTTGGCGGGGAGCTGTTTTTT.